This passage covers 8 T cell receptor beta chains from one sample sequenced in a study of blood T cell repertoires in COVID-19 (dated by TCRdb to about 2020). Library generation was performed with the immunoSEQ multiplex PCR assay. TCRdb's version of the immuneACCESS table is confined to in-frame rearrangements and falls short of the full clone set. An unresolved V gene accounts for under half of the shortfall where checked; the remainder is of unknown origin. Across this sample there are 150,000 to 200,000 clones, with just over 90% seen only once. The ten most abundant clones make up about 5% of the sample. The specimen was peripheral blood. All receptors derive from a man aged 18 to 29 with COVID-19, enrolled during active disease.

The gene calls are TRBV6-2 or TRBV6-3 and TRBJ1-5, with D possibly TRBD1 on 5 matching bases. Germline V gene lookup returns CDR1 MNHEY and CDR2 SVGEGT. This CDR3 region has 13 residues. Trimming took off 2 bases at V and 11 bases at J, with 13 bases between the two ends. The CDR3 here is CASSYRGGVAQHF. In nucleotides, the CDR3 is TGTGCCAGCAGTTACCGTGGGGGGGTGGCCCAGCATTTT.

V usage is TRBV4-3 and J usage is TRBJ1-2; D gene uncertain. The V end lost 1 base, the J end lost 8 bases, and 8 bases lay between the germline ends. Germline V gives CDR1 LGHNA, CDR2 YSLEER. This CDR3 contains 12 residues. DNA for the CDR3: TGCGCCAGCAGCCAAGGAGGGAAGGGCTACACCTTC. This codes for CASSQGGKGYTF.

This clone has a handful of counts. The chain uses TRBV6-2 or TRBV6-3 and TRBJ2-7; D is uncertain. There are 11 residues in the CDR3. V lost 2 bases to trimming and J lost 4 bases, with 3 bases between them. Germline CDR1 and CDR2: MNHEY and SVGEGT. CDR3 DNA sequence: TGTGCCAGCAGTTACGCGTACGAGCAGTACTTC. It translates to CASSYAYEQYF.

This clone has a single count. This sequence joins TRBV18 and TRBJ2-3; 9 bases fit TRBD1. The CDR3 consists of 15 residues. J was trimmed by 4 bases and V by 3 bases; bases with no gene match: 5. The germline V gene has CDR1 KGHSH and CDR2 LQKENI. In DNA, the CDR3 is TGTGCCAGCTCACCGACAGGGGGTCTAGCAGATACGCAGTATTTT. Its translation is CASSPTGGLADTQYF.

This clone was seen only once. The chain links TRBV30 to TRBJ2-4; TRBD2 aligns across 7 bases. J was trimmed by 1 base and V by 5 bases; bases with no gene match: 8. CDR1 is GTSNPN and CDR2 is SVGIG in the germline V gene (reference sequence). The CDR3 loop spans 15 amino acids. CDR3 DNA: TGTGCCTGGGAACCAGGGCGGGGGGCCAAAAACATTCAGTACTTC. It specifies CAWEPGRGAKNIQYF.

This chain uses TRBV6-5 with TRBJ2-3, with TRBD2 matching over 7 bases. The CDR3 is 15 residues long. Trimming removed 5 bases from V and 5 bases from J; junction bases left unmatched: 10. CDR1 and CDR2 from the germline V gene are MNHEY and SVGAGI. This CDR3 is CASSNRDYLGDTQYF. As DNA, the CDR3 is TGTGCCAGCAGTAACCGGGACTACCTGGGAGATACGCAGTATTTT.

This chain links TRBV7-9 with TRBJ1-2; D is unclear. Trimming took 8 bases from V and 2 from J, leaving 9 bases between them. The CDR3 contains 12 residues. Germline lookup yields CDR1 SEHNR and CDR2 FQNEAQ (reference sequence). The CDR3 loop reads CASGSQNYGYTF. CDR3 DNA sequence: TGTGCCAGCGGGAGTCAAAACTATGGCTACACCTTC.

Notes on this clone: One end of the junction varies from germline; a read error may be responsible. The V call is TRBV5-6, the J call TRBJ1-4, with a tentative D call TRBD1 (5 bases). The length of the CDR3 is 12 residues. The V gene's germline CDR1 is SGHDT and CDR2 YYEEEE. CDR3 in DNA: TGTGCCAGCAGCTGGGGGGATGAAAAACTGCTTTTT. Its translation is CASSWGDEKLLF.